Below, 12 T cell receptor beta chains from the same sample are listed, as sequenced in a study of cytomegalovirus exposure and HLA in healthy donors. Sequencing was performed with immunoSEQ multiplex PCR; in TCRdb, only in-frame clones are kept and a portion is missing. The sample holds about 58,000 clones, over 85% seen once. Sequenced: PBMCs. These receptors originate from a man aged 18 to 30 in good health and CMV-seronegative.

The chain carries TRBV27 and TRBJ2-7; D is unclear. The CDR3 is made up of 13 amino acids. V shed 1 base and J shed 7 bases, with 11 bases lying between them. Germline CDR1 MNHEY, CDR2 SMNVEV (reference sequence). Here the CDR3 DNA reads TGTGCCAGCAGTTTATTGGGCAGCTGGGAGCAGTACTTC. Translation gives CASSLLGSWEQYF.

This chain links TRBV6-5 with TRBJ1-2, with 11 bases aligning to TRBD1. The V segment lost 10 bases and the J segment 3 bases; nucleotides outside the gene matches: 7. In germline, CDR1 is MNHEY, CDR2 SVGAGI. CDR3 length: 14 residues. Here the CDR3 DNA reads TGTGCCACTAAAGGACAGGGGGCTGACTATGGCTACACCTTC. Encoded protein: CATKGQGADYGYTF.

V is TRBV19 and J is TRBJ2-3; D not resolved. V shed 3 bases and J shed 5 bases, with 12 bases lying between them. CDR1 is LNHDA, CDR2 SQIVND, per germline (reference sequence). The CDR3 is made up of 14 amino acids. The CDR3 spells CASSMMGRQDTQYF. CDR3 DNA sequence: TGTGCCAGTAGTATGATGGGCCGCCAAGATACGCAGTATTTT.

The CDR3 protein is CASSPRGQGGTQYF. The CDR3 coding sequence is TGTGCCAGCAGCCCCCGCGGACAGGGAGGTACGCAGTATTTT. The rearrangement links TRBV5-6 to TRBJ2-3, with TRBD1 matching 8 bases. Germline V gene data show CDR1 as SGHDT and CDR2 as YYEEEE. The CDR3 is made up of 14 amino acids. J was trimmed by 8 bases and V by 4 bases; bases with no gene match: 9.

This rearrangement joins TRBV7-2 to TRBJ1-5; D is possibly TRBD1 (6 bases). Per the germline V gene, CDR1 is SGHTA and CDR2 is FQGNSA. There are 15 residues in the CDR3. With 2 bases removed from V and 7 bases from J, the gap between germline ends came to 15 bases. The CDR3: CASSLLDRWEQPQHF. CDR3 sequence (DNA): TGTGCCAGCAGCTTACTCGACAGGTGGGAACAGCCCCAGCATTTT.

The chain carries TRBV29-1 and TRBJ2-1, with D unclear. The ends were cut back, 5 bases at V and 0 bases at J, with 11 bases in the middle. The CDR3 contains 14 residues. Germline assignment: CDR1 SQVTM and CDR2 ANQGSEA. CDR3 amino acids: CSVRLVSSYNEQFF. The CDR3 nucleotides read TGCAGCGTTCGATTGGTGAGCTCCTACAATGAGCAGTTCTTC.

The chain recombines TRBV9 with TRBJ2-7; D is possibly TRBD1 (6 bases). Germline values: CDR1 SGDLS, CDR2 YYNGEE. V was clipped by 0 bases and J by 2 bases, with 9 bases between them. The length of the CDR3 is 14 residues. The CDR3 is CASSVDGGTYEQYF. The CDR3 nucleotides read TGTGCCAGCAGCGTAGATGGGGGCACCTACGAGCAGTACTTC.

The chain couples TRBV7-9 to TRBJ2-7, with 9 nucleotides matching TRBD2. Germline values: CDR1 SEHNR, CDR2 FQNEAQ (reference sequence). J lost 3 bases, V lost 6 bases, and 15 bases had no gene match. The CDR3 covers 17 residues. The CDR3 DNA is TGTGCCAGCAGTTCCGGCCTAGCGGGACAGATTAGCTACGAGCAGTACTTC. It translates to CASSSGLAGQISYEQYF.

The chain links TRBV7-6 to TRBJ2-1, with D possibly being TRBD2 (6 bases). Germline V gene lookup returns CDR1 SGHVS and CDR2 FNYEAQ. This CDR3 spans 15 amino acids. Trimming shortened V by 2 bases and J by 7 bases, and 15 bases separated the two germline ends. The CDR3 protein is CASSLTLTSENEQFF. CDR3 nucleotide sequence: TGTGCCAGCAGCTTAACCCTGACTAGTGAGAATGAGCAGTTCTTC.

This clone has more than one count but fewer than ten. The chain links TRBV5-1 to TRBJ2-7; perhaps TRBD1 as D (5 bases). CDR1 SGHRS and CDR2 YFSETQ come from the germline V gene. Between the trimmed V and J ends, which lost 0 bases and 5 bases, there was a span of 12 bases. The CDR3 totals 14 residues. The CDR3 reads CASSLAGQGHEQYF. The CDR3 region has the DNA TGCGCCAGCAGCTTGGCGGGTCAGGGCCACGAGCAGTACTTC.

The CDR3 nucleotides are TGTGCCAGTCCACCCGGACTAGTCAGTGAGCAGTTCTTC. Translated: CASPPGLVSEQFF. V gene TRBV27 combines with J gene TRBJ2-1; 7 bases align to TRBD2. CDR3 size: 13 residues. The germline gives CDR1 MNHEY, CDR2 SMNVEV (reference sequence). V dropped 9 bases and J dropped 9; count of bases not matched to a gene: 11.

The rearrangement joins TRBV27 to TRBJ2-1; 13 bases match TRBD2. This CDR3 has 15 residues. Trimming took 2 bases from V and 7 from J; bases not matched to a gene: 2. Germline V gives CDR1 MNHEY, CDR2 SMNVEV (reference sequence). The CDR3 protein is CASSLGTSGTNEQFF. Here the CDR3 DNA reads TGTGCCAGCAGTTTAGGGACTAGCGGGACTAATGAGCAGTTCTTC.